This TCR beta chain was recorded in a study of blood T cell repertoires in COVID-19. Study background: PBMCs, B-cell-depleted T cells, or T cells provided the cDNA or gDNA that made up the material.

In the authors' methods: Researchers report that nucleated cell counts were estimated from reference gene primer amplification. Repertoires were generated with immunoSEQ multiplex PCR, while TCRdb's copy carries only in-frame clones and drops some. V and J calls and clone size come straight from that table; D and trimming were deduced from the DNA. The sample has under 300,000 clones, approximately 88% seen once; the top ten hold approximately 1.5%. Sequencing was carried out using peripheral blood. This sequence was found in a human donor with COVID-19, enrolled during active disease. The donor label of this sample is uncertain.

The DNA for the CDR3 is TGTGCCTGGCTATCAGGGGGCCGGGACACCGGGGAGCTGTTTTTT. It is translated as CAWLSGGRDTGELFF. The rearrangement links TRBV30 to TRBJ2-2, with TRBD1 identical over 8 bases. The CDR3 is 15 residues long. V dropped 5 bases and J dropped 3; count of bases not matched to a gene: 8. CDR1 and CDR2 from the germline V gene are GTSNPN and SVGIG (reference sequence).